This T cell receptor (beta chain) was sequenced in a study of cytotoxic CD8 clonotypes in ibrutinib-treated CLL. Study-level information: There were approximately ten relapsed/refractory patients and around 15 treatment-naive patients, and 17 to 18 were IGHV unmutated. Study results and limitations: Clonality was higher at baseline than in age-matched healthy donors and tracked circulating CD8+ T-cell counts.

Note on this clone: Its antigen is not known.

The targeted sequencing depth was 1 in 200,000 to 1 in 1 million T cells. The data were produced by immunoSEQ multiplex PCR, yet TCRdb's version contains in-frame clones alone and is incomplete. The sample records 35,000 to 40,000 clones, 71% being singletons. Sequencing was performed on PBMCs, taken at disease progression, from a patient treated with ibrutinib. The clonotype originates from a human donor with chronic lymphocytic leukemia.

DNA for the CDR3: TGTGCCAGCCAAACTAAGGGTGGCTACACCTTC. Translation: CASQTKGGYTF. The gene calls are TRBV19 and TRBJ1-2, with D uncertain. V was shortened by 9 bases and J by 7 bases, with 12 bases between the two germline ends. The germline V gene has CDR1 LNHDA and CDR2 SQIVND (reference sequence). There are 11 residues in the CDR3.